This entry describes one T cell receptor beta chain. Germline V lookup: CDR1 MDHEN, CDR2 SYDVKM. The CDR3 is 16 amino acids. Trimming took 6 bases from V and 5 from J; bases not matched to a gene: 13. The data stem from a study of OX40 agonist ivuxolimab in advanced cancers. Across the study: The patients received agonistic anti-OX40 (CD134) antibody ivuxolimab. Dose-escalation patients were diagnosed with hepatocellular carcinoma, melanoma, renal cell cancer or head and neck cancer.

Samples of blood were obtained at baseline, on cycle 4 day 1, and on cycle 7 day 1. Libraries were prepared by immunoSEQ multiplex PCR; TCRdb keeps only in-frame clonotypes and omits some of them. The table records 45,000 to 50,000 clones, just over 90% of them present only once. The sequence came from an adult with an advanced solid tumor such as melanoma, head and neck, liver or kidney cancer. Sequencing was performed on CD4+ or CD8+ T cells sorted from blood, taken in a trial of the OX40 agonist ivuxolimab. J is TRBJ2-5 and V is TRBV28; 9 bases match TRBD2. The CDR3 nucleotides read TGTGCCAGCAGAGAACTACCGGGACTAGCAGGGGAGACCCAGTACTTC. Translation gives CASRELPGLAGETQYF.